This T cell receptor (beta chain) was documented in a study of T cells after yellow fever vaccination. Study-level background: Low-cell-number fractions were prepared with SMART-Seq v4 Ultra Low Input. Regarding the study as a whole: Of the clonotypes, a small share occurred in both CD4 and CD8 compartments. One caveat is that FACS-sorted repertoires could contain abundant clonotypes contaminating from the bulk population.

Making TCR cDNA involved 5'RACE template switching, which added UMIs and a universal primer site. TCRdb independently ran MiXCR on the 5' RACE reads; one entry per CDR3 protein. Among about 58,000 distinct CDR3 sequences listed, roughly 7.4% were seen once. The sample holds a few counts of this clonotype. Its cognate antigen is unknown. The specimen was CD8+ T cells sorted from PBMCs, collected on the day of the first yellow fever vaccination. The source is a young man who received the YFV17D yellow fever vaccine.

For the CDR3, the DNA is TGTGCCAGCAGCTTGGTTCGGAACACCGGGGAGCTGTTTTTT. Translated, it gives CASSLVRNTGELFF. V gene TRBV5-5 combines with J gene TRBJ2-2; no reliable D call. V was cut by 0 bases and J by 1 base, with 4 bases left in between. Germline CDR1 reads SGHKS; CDR2 reads YYEKEE (reference sequence). The CDR3 covers 14 residues.